One TCR beta chain is described in this entry. This sample stems from a study of blood T cell repertoires in COVID-19. Study information: Sample material is recorded as cDNA or gDNA derived from T cells, B-cell-depleted T cells, or PBMCs.

Germline V CDR1 and CDR2: SGDLS, YYNGEE. V was trimmed by 4 bases and J by 0 bases, leaving 12 bases between them. The CDR3 is made up of 15 amino acids. Original data processing: Reference gene primers were amplified, and this amplification served to estimate nucleated cell counts. The protocol was immunoSEQ multiplex PCR, while the TCRdb copy is restricted to in-frame clones and leaves out a portion. Clonal size and the V and J genes are those of that table, whereas D and trimming came from the DNA. The sample has approximately 50,000 clones, 85% seen once. This chain connects TRBV9 to TRBJ2-3, with D perhaps matching TRBD2 (7 bases). The sequencing sample was made of peripheral blood. The receptor was isolated from a man aged 55 to 69 with acute or convalescent COVID-19. This CDR3 reads CASSPGGWSTDTQYF. Here the CDR3 DNA reads TGTGCCAGCAGCCCGGGGGGCTGGAGCACAGATACGCAGTATTTT.